Listed below are T cell receptor beta chains from one sample, sequenced in a study of resident and recirculating memory T cells in vitiligo. The protocol was immunoSEQ multiplex PCR, while the TCRdb copy is restricted to in-frame clones and leaves out a portion. The sample records tens of thousands of clones, about 91% being singletons. The sequenced sample consisted of blood. The receptor source for this set is a male donor with vitiligo. The CDR3 runs from the conserved cysteine through the conserved F or W.

j_gene: TRBJ2-1; v_gene: TRBV4-3; len: 16; CDR3aa: CASSHGQTSSYNEQFF
j_gene: TRBJ2-1; v_gene: TRBV5-1; len: 16; CDR3aa: CASSLGSGSSYNEQFF
j_gene: TRBJ2-4; v_gene: TRBV15; len: 15; CDR3aa: CATSTPASGRYIQYF
j_gene: TRBJ1-5; v_gene: TRBV28; len: 13; CDR3aa: CASSGTGEQPQHF
j_gene: TRBJ2-3; v_gene: TRBV15; len: 16; CDR3aa: CATSRADSPGTDTQYF
j_gene: TRBJ2-7; v_gene: TRBV28; len: 15; CDR3aa: CASSFSGTGGYEQYF
j_gene: TRBJ2-2; v_gene: TRBV10-1; len: 13; CDR3aa: CASSAARAGELFF
j_gene: TRBJ1-1; v_gene: TRBV28; len: 11; CDR3aa: CASRANTEAFF
j_gene: TRBJ2-1; v_gene: TRBV7-8; len: 11; CDR3aa: CASSSPRGQFF
j_gene: TRBJ1-2; v_gene: TRBV18; len: 18; CDR3aa: CASSPVPTGQGWSYGYTF
j_gene: TRBJ1-1; v_gene: TRBV27; len: 13; CDR3aa: CASSLTPGTEAFF
j_gene: TRBJ2-1; v_gene: TRBV6-5; len: 14; CDR3aa: CASSFLAEANEQFF
j_gene: TRBJ2-7; v_gene: TRBV11-3; len: 15; CDR3aa: CASRTRQESPYEQYF
j_gene: TRBJ1-3; v_gene: TRBV7-9; len: 16; CDR3aa: CASSFGQGAWGNTIYF
j_gene: TRBJ1-4; v_gene: TRBV19; len: 15; CDR3aa: CASSTHSLTNEKLFF
j_gene: TRBJ1-2; v_gene: TRBV4-3; len: 15; CDR3aa: CASSSTGTLSYGYTF
j_gene: TRBJ1-1; v_gene: TRBV6-5; len: 16; CDR3aa: CASSYSGRGAGTEAFF
j_gene: TRBJ1-2; v_gene: TRBV20-1; len: 10; CDR3aa: CSAEWGTVSF
j_gene: TRBJ2-5; v_gene: TRBV9; len: 15; CDR3aa: CASSVNSGSWETQYF
j_gene: TRBJ1-1; v_gene: TRBV6-5; len: 14; CDR3aa: CASSFRGENTEAFF
j_gene: TRBJ2-5; v_gene: TRBV25-1; len: 15; CDR3aa: CASSAQGQGEETQYF
j_gene: TRBJ2-1; v_gene: TRBV5-1; len: 15; CDR3aa: CASSSGQGPYNEQFF
j_gene: TRBJ2-1; v_gene: TRBV30; len: 16; CDR3aa: CAWSVRLREGDNEQFF
j_gene: TRBJ1-1; v_gene: TRBV28; len: 15; CDR3aa: CASSLGQTMNTEAFF
j_gene: TRBJ1-5; v_gene: TRBV9; len: 15; CDR3aa: CATPLGETGNQPQHF
j_gene: TRBJ1-3; v_gene: TRBV27; len: 14; CDR3aa: CASSFSGTGNTIYF
j_gene: TRBJ2-7; v_gene: TRBV9; len: 14; CDR3aa: CASSRSMVSYEQYF
j_gene: TRBJ1-3; v_gene: TRBV7-9; len: 14; CDR3aa: CASSLQTGGETIYF
j_gene: TRBJ2-7; v_gene: TRBV4-3; len: 14; CDR3aa: CASSQAAGVTEQYF
j_gene: TRBJ2-7; v_gene: TRBV4-2; len: 12; CDR3aa: CASSHQSYEQYF
j_gene: TRBJ2-5; v_gene: TRBV5-1; len: 15; CDR3aa: CASSFGGRLYETQYF
j_gene: TRBJ1-2; v_gene: TRBV9; len: 17; CDR3aa: CASSPYRGRGVPYGYTF
j_gene: TRBJ2-3; v_gene: TRBV6-1; len: 16; CDR3aa: CASSELTSMSTDTQYF
j_gene: TRBJ1-4; v_gene: TRBV18; len: 15; CDR3aa: CASSPSATPREKLFF
j_gene: TRBJ2-1; v_gene: TRBV11-3; len: 13; CDR3aa: CASRAGTRGEQFF
j_gene: TRBJ2-7; v_gene: TRBV10-3; len: 13; CDR3aa: CAISDGRSYEQYF